A selection of T cell receptor beta chains follows, all from one sample in a study of glioma-infiltrating T cells after dendritic cell vaccination. The protocol was immunoSEQ multiplex PCR, while the TCRdb copy is restricted to in-frame clones and leaves out a portion. The data contain roughly 80,000 clones, around 90% of them singletons. Sequencing was performed on blood, taken before dendritic cell vaccination. The receptors were sampled from a human donor with glioblastoma. Each CDR3 is given with its conserved first and last residue. The D gene is left open where the match is weak. Not all rows give a size; the values are once, few, many and, for expanded clones, a class.

D	size	V	J	DNA	CDR3
.	once	TRBV5-6	TRBJ2-3	TGTGCCAGCAACGAGGGTACAACAGATACGCAGTATTTT	CASNEGTTDTQYF
.	.	TRBV6-6	TRBJ2-2	TGTGCCAGCAGACCGACGAGGGCGGGCACCGGGGAGCTGTTTTTT	CASRPTRAGTGELFF
.	.	TRBV9	TRBJ2-1	TGTGCCAGCAGCACTCCTCGGGGGAGGAGCTCCTACAATGAGCAGTTCTTC	CASSTPRGRSSYNEQFF
.	.	TRBV5-5	TRBJ1-1	TGTGCCAGCAGCTTGGCCCCGGGAATGAACACTGAAGCTTTCTTT	CASSLAPGMNTEAFF
.	.	TRBV4-2	TRBJ1-4	TGTGCCAGCAGCCAAGAAGGGGGAACTAATGAAAAACTGTTTTTT	CASSQEGGTNEKLFF
.	.	TRBV4-2	TRBJ1-2	TGTGCCAGCAGCCAAGACAGGGCGTACACGAATGGCTACACCTTC	CASSQDRAYTNGYTF
.	.	TRBV30	TRBJ1-5	TGTGCCTACTCACGGCAGGGCAATCAGCCCCAGCATTTT	CAYSRQGNQPQHF
.	.	TRBV30	TRBJ2-2	TGTGCCTGGAGTGTACTGTTCCCCGGGGAGCTGTTTTTT	CAWSVLFPGELFF
.	.	TRBV19	TRBJ2-5	TGTGCCAGTAGTGCGACGGGACATAGAGAGACCCAGTACTTC	CASSATGHRETQYF
.	.	TRBV7-8	TRBJ1-1	TGTGCCAGCAGCTACATACGCACTGAAGCTTTCTTT	CASSYIRTEAFF
TRBD1	.	TRBV5-4	TRBJ2-7	TGTGCCAGCAGCTATCGGACAGGGAAGGAGGAGCAGTACTTC	CASSYRTGKEEQYF
.	few	TRBV6-5	TRBJ2-1	TGTGCCAGCAGTTACTCAAGCGGAGCTTACAATGAGCAGTTCTTC	CASSYSSGAYNEQFF
.	.	TRBV2	TRBJ1-2	TGTGCCAGCAGTGCAGACAGTAACTATGGCTACACCTTC	CASSADSNYGYTF
TRBD1	.	TRBV6-5	TRBJ1-5	TGTGCCAGCAGTTACGGCAGGGGGCTGGGCCAGCCCCAGCATTTT	CASSYGRGLGQPQHF
.	.	TRBV19	TRBJ1-5	TGTGCCAGTAGTATCGCGCAGGGGACGCGTAATCAGCCCCAGCATTTT	CASSIAQGTRNQPQHF
.	.	TRBV19	TRBJ2-5	TGTGCCAGTAGTAGGACTGCGGTGGAGACCCAGTACTTC	CASSRTAVETQYF
.	.	TRBV29-1	TRBJ1-1	TGCAGCGTCTCCGGGACAATAAACACTGAAGCTTTCTTT	CSVSGTINTEAFF
.	.	TRBV30	TRBJ1-5	TGTGCCTGGAGTGTCCCCCCAGCGGCTCAGCCCCAGCATTTT	CAWSVPPAAQPQHF
TRBD2	.	TRBV11-3	TRBJ2-3	TGTGCCAGCAGCCGACTAGCGGGATCCACAGATACGCAGTATTTT	CASSRLAGSTDTQYF
.	.	TRBV19	TRBJ1-6	TGTGCCAGTACCCCCTGGCCGGGGAGTTCACCCCTCCACTTT	CASTPWPGSSPLHF
TRBD2	few	TRBV7-3	TRBJ2-7	TGTGCCAGCAGCTTATCGCGGGAGAAGAGCGAGCAGTACTTC	CASSLSREKSEQYF
TRBD2	.	TRBV10-3	TRBJ2-7	TGTGCCATCAGTGGAATAGCGGGAGTGGGGTACGGAAACGAGCAGTACTTC	CAISGIAGVGYGNEQYF
.	.	TRBV5-1	TRBJ2-7	TGCGCCAGCAGCAGGGACTTCGAAGGCGAGCAGTACTTC	CASSRDFEGEQYF
.	.	TRBV29-1	TRBJ2-1	TGCAGCGCCGAGGAGCACCCCAACAATGAGCAGTTCTTC	CSAEEHPNNEQFF
TRBD1	.	TRBV19	TRBJ2-2	TGTGCCAGTAGCCCGGGACAGCACACCGGGGAGCTGTTTTTT	CASSPGQHTGELFF
TRBD1	.	TRBV6-1	TRBJ2-7	TGTGCCAGCAGTGAACTGGGACAGGGCTACGAGCAGTACTTC	CASSELGQGYEQYF
.	.	TRBV28	TRBJ1-2	TGTGCCAGCAGTCTCACCACAGAGTCCTATGGCTACACCTTC	CASSLTTESYGYTF
TRBD1	.	TRBV10-1	TRBJ2-1	TGCGCCAGCAGTCTGACAGGGGTCGGGAGCAATGAGCAGTTCTTC	CASSLTGVGSNEQFF
.	.	TRBV6-6	TRBJ2-1	TGTGCCAGCAGCCCAGAAAATGAGCAGTTCTTC	CASSPENEQFF
TRBD2	.	TRBV4-1	TRBJ2-3	TGCGCCAGCAGCCAGGGGATAGCGGGAGAAGGGACAGATACGCAGTATTTT	CASSQGIAGEGTDTQYF
TRBD1	.	TRBV2	TRBJ2-1	TGTGCCAGCCACCCCGGGACAGGGGGTTTCAATGAGCAGTTCTTC	CASHPGTGGFNEQFF
TRBD2	.	TRBV7-3	TRBJ2-3	TGTGCCAGCAGCTTGCGGGGGGTGAGCACAGATACGCAGTATTTT	CASSLRGVSTDTQYF
.	.	TRBV2	TRBJ1-6	TGTGCCAGCAGTACCGACAGCCAGAATTCACCCCTCCACTTT	CASSTDSQNSPLHF
TRBD2	.	TRBV9	TRBJ2-1	TGTGCCAGCAACCGACTAGCGGGAGAGGAGAATGAGCAGTTCTTC	CASNRLAGEENEQFF
TRBD1	.	TRBV2	TRBJ1-3	TGTGCCAGCAGCCCTGGACAGGGGGCGGGAAACACCATATATTTT	CASSPGQGAGNTIYF
TRBD2	.	TRBV10-3	TRBJ2-1	TGTGCCATCAGTGCCGCTAGCGGGAGTGGGAATGAGCAGTTCTTC	CAISAASGSGNEQFF
.	.	TRBV19	TRBJ2-7	TGTGCCGGTAGTATTGGTGTTGGAGGGGGCGATTACGAGCAGTACTTC	CAGSIGVGGGDYEQYF
TRBD2	.	TRBV7-2	TRBJ2-2	TGTGCCAGCAGCTTAACGGGGGGGTCCGGGGAGCTGTTTTTT	CASSLTGGSGELFF
TRBD1	.	TRBV5-6	TRBJ1-2	TGTGCCAGCAGCTCCGGGACAGAACTACGAGGCTACACCTTC	CASSSGTELRGYTF
.	.	TRBV6-1	TRBJ2-7	TGTGCCAGCAGGGTAGACAGCCTGGGGGAGCAGTACTTC	CASRVDSLGEQYF
.	.	TRBV6-1	TRBJ1-2	TGTGCCAGCAGATTTGAACCAGGAGGCTACACCTTC	CASRFEPGGYTF
.	.	TRBV11-2	TRBJ2-3	TGTGCCAGCAGCTTAGGGCGTTTGGGGACTGGCACAGATACGCAGTATTTT	CASSLGRLGTGTDTQYF
TRBD1	.	TRBV5-4	TRBJ1-2	TGTGCCAGCAGCGCCCGGGACAGTTGGTACACCTTC	CASSARDSWYTF
.	few	TRBV6-5	TRBJ1-1	TGTGCCAGCATTCGGAACACTGAAGCTTTCTTT	CASIRNTEAFF
.	.	TRBV29-1	TRBJ2-7	TGCAGCGTTGACGACGGGTTGAGGAACGAGCAGTACTTC	CSVDDGLRNEQYF
.	.	TRBV29-1	TRBJ2-3	TGCAGCGTAGGGGACAACACAGATACGCAGTATTTT	CSVGDNTDTQYF
.	once	TRBV4-2	TRBJ1-3	TGTGCCAGCAGCCAAGACCCCTCGGGGTCTGGAAACACCATATATTTT	CASSQDPSGSGNTIYF
.	few	TRBV5-1	TRBJ2-2	TGCGCCAGCAGCTTGGCCGGGGACGGGGAGCTGTTTTTT	CASSLAGDGELFF
TRBD2	.	TRBV5-1	TRBJ2-3	TGCGCCAGCCGACTAGCGGGGACCGCTGATACGCAGTATTTT	CASRLAGTADTQYF
.	.	TRBV11-3	TRBJ1-1	TGTGCCAGCACCACCGAAGGACAGAACACTGAAGCTTTCTTT	CASTTEGQNTEAFF
.	.	TRBV11-3	TRBJ1-2	TGTGCCAGCAGCTCAGGACGGGGCTATGGCTACACCTTC	CASSSGRGYGYTF
.	.	TRBV9	TRBJ2-5	TGTGCCAGCAGCGTAGCTGCGGGGCAAGAGACCCAGTACTTC	CASSVAAGQETQYF
TRBD2	few	TRBV2	TRBJ2-3	TGTGCCAGCAGAAGCGGGGGGGTCACAGATACGCAGTATTTT	CASRSGGVTDTQYF
.	.	TRBV2	TRBJ2-6	TGTGCCAGCAGTGAAGAGACACAGAGAGCTGGGGCCAACGTCCTGACTTTC	CASSEETQRAGANVLTF
.	.	TRBV5-6	TRBJ2-5	TGTGCCAGCAGCCGACAACAGGGTTTCGGGACCCAGTACTTC	CASSRQQGFGTQYF